The 15 T cell receptor beta chains below all came from one sample that was sequenced in a study of shared clonotypes between healthy human individuals (dated by TCRdb to the early 2020s). The library was built by means of the immunoSEQ multiplex PCR assay. The immuneACCESS repertoire file appears here via TCRdb, limited to in-frame rearrangements. These files lack a portion of the clones; in checked studies, under half of the deficit traces to unresolved V genes, and the cause of the others is not known. The sample table holds about 580,000 clones, of which roughly 98% were seen once. The top ten clones comprise 0.3% of the sample. CD8 naive samples were CD45RO-negative cells positively selected for CCR7, giving a CD45RA+CCR7+ population that excluded TemRA cells. What was sequenced was naive CD8+ T cells sorted from blood. The cell subset or site label here, explained by the study, means: CD45RA+CCR7+. These TCRs come from a man aged 30-40 years in good health.

J is TRBJ2-5 and V is TRBV9; 9 bases map to TRBD1. The length of the CDR3 is 17 residues. The V segment lost 3 bases and the J segment 3 bases; nucleotides outside the gene matches: 12. Germline CDR1 is SGDLS and CDR2 is YYNGEE. The CDR3 loop is CASSETGGYRIEETQYF. The CDR3 DNA follows: TGTGCCAGCAGCGAAACAGGGGGCTACCGCATAGAAGAGACCCAGTACTTC.

This clone is a singleton in its sample. The genes are TRBV5-1 and TRBJ1-2; D remains ambiguous. Looked up from germline, CDR1 is SGHRS and CDR2 is YFSETQ. Between the trimmed V and J ends, which lost 7 bases and 10 bases, there was a span of 11 bases. The CDR3 is made up of 10 amino acids. The CDR3 region has the DNA TGCGCCAGCCCCCAGAGGGCCTACACCTTC. Amino acid sequence: CASPQRAYTF.

The J gene is TRBJ2-2, the V gene TRBV7-6; 7 nucleotides match TRBD1. J gave up 6 bases and V 1 base, and 5 bases lay outside the gene matches. Germline V gene sequence: CDR1 SGHVS, CDR2 FNYEAQ. The CDR3 is 15 residues long. The CDR3 coding sequence is TGTGCCAGCAGCTTAGAGAACACAGGGGCCGGGGAGCTGTTTTTT. As protein: CASSLENTGAGELFF.

The rearrangement joins TRBV7-8 to TRBJ2-3, with D tentatively TRBD1 (6 bases). From germline, CDR1 is SGHVS and CDR2 FQNEAQ. Trimming pared 8 bases from V and 2 bases from J, leaving 11 bases between. The length of the CDR3 is 13 residues. CDR3 sequence: CASERDNTDTQYF. Written as DNA, the CDR3 is TGTGCCAGCGAGAGGGACAACACAGATACGCAGTATTTT.

The chain joins TRBV5-1 to TRBJ2-1; tentatively, D is TRBD2 (5 bases). V shed 3 bases and J shed 2 bases, with 9 bases lying between them. There are 14 residues in the CDR3. Looked up from germline, CDR1 is SGHRS and CDR2 is YFSETQ. Here the CDR3 reads CASSSGLTYNEQFF. In DNA, the CDR3 is TGCGCCAGCAGCTCCGGACTCACCTACAATGAGCAGTTCTTC. Drawing the rest from reference TRBV5-1 and TRBJ2-1, the complete variable domain is KAGVTQTPRYLIKTRGQQVTLSCSPISGHRSVSWYQQTPGQGLQFLFEYFSETQRNKGNFPGRFSGRQFSNSRSEMNVSTLELGDSALYLCASSSGLTYNEQFFGPGTRLTVL.

The chain joins TRBV7-2 to TRBJ2-3; TRBD2 is a possible D gene (5 bases). In germline, CDR1 is SGHTA, CDR2 FQGNSA. This CDR3 is built from 14 residues. V lost 3 bases to trimming and J lost 5 bases, with 12 bases between them. DNA for the CDR3: TGTGCCAGCAGCTTCGAGGGCTCCCTAGATACGCAGTATTTT. This translates into CASSFEGSLDTQYF.

This clone was seen once. The V gene is TRBV7-9, the J gene TRBJ2-5; 13 nucleotides agree with TRBD2. Unmatched junction bases numbered 8, after V lost 3 bases and J lost 4 bases. Germline V lookup: CDR1 SEHNR, CDR2 FQNEAQ (reference sequence). The CDR3 runs 17 residues. CDR3 sequence: CASSLGLAGLVRETQYF. The CDR3 coding sequence is TGTGCCAGCAGCTTGGGACTAGCGGGGTTAGTACGAGAGACCCAGTACTTC.

Concerning this clone: The identical CDR3 is also encoded by other nucleotide sequences in the sample. This chain links TRBV7-9 with TRBJ2-1, with D unclear. The CDR3 extends over 12 amino acids. CDR1 is SEHNR and CDR2 is FQNEAQ in the germline V gene (reference sequence). V was pared by 4 bases and J by 6 bases, with 7 bases between. In nucleotides, the CDR3 is TGTGCCAGCAGCTCAAGCGTCAATGAGCAGTTCTTC. Protein sequence: CASSSSVNEQFF.

The chain carries TRBV13 and TRBJ2-2; D gene uncertain. This CDR3 has 13 amino acids. Trimming stripped 5 bases from V and 1 base from J, with 5 bases between. Germline V gene sequence: CDR1 PRHDT, CDR2 FYEKMQ (reference sequence). The CDR3 DNA is TGTGCCAGCAGCCAACAGAACACCGGGGAGCTGTTTTTT. This translates into CASSQQNTGELFF.

V gene TRBV4-2 combines with J gene TRBJ2-7, with TRBD1 identical over 9 bases. The V gene end was trimmed by 2 bases and the J gene end by 2 bases; junction bases not matched to a gene: 7. Germline V gives CDR1 LGHNA, CDR2 YNFKEQ. The CDR3 spans 16 residues. The CDR3 DNA reads TGTGCCAGCAGCCAACTCGGGACAGGGCAAACCTACGAGCAGTACTTC. Residues: CASSQLGTGQTYEQYF.

The sample holds one count of this clone. The chain carries TRBV27 and TRBJ1-1, with TRBD1 matching over 8 bases. The CDR3 runs to 14 residues. Germline assignment: CDR1 MNHEY and CDR2 SMNVEV (reference sequence). The V segment lost 5 bases and the J segment 2 bases; nucleotides outside the gene matches: 4. The chain's CDR3 is CASSLTGANTEAFF. The CDR3 DNA follows: TGTGCCAGCAGTCTGACAGGGGCCAACACTGAAGCTTTCTTT.

The chain recombines TRBV6-5 with TRBJ1-1; no clear D. Germline CDR1 and CDR2: MNHEY and SVGAGI. V lost 6 bases and J 0 bases, leaving 8 bases between the germline ends. This CDR3 has 13 amino acids. DNA for the CDR3: TGTGCCAGCAGCCTTAGTATGAACACTGAAGCTTTCTTT. As protein: CASSLSMNTEAFF.

V gene TRBV13 combines with J gene TRBJ2-7, with D unresolved. CDR1 PRHDT and CDR2 FYEKMQ come from the germline V gene (reference sequence). This CDR3 comprises 13 residues. The V end lost 1 base, the J end lost 3 bases, and 7 bases lay between the germline ends. The CDR3 is CASSLEGGYEQYF. CDR3 DNA: TGTGCCAGCAGCTTAGAGGGCGGCTACGAGCAGTACTTC.

This chain links TRBV11-2 with TRBJ1-1; D uncertain. Trimming took off 2 bases at V and 4 bases at J, with 11 bases between the two ends. In germline, CDR1 is SGHAT, CDR2 FQNNGV. There are 14 residues in the CDR3. CDR3 DNA: TGTGCCAGCAGCTTATTAGGGTTTAGCACTGAAGCTTTCTTT. Its translation is CASSLLGFSTEAFF.

The chain combines TRBV30 with TRBJ2-2, with D possibly TRBD1 on 6 matching bases. This CDR3 is 15 amino acids long. V lost 0 bases and J lost 4, with 12 bases in between. Germline lookup yields CDR1 GTSNPN and CDR2 SVGIG (reference sequence). CDR3 sequence: CAWSVLLQGTGELFF. Written as DNA, the CDR3 is TGTGCCTGGAGTGTACTATTACAGGGCACCGGGGAGCTGTTTTTT.